These 25 T cell receptor beta chains share one sample of origin, sequenced in a study of cytomegalovirus exposure and HLA in healthy donors. Profiling relied on immunoSEQ multiplex PCR, and the TCRdb table lists in-frame clones only, not all of them. The sample consists of some 240,000 clones, around nine tenths of them appearing once. Material: PBMCs. The origin of the receptors is a woman in her late teens or twenties in good health and CMV-seropositive.

The chain combines TRBV28 with TRBJ2-5, with 7 bases matching TRBD2. Looked up from germline, CDR1 is MDHEN and CDR2 is SYDVKM. The CDR3 runs to 14 residues. V was pared by 8 bases and J by 6 bases, with 12 bases of the junction left unmatched. The CDR3 sequence is CASLERGRPQTQYF. CDR3 nucleotide sequence: TGTGCCAGCCTCGAGCGGGGTCGGCCGCAGACCCAGTACTTC.

This chain connects TRBV15 to TRBJ1-2; 11 positions match TRBD1. After removal of 4 bases from V and 0 bases from J, the junction contained 16 bases not matched to a gene. This CDR3 region has 20 residues. Germline CDR1 is LNHNV and CDR2 is YYDKDF (reference sequence). For the CDR3, the DNA is TGTGCCACCAGCACCCGGGGATTGGGGACAGGGGGTTTAACTAACTATGGCTACACCTTC. This encodes CATSTRGLGTGGLTNYGYTF.

The chain carries TRBV27 and TRBJ2-2, with no clear D. Deletions cut 5 bases from V and 6 bases from J, with 13 bases between. The CDR3 is 14 amino acids. Germline V gene data show CDR1 as MNHEY and CDR2 as SMNVEV (reference sequence). The CDR3 sequence is CASSPPTLPGELFF. CDR3 in DNA: TGTGCCAGCAGTCCCCCGACATTGCCCGGGGAGCTGTTTTTT.

This chain links TRBV5-6 with TRBJ1-5, with D possibly TRBD1 on 5 matching bases. Germline assignment: CDR1 SGHDT and CDR2 YYEEEE. The CDR3 is made up of 16 amino acids. Trimming left V 3 bases short and J 3 bases short, with 16 bases between. The CDR3 here is CASSSFVGHFNQPQHF. The CDR3 DNA reads TGTGCCAGCAGCTCTTTCGTCGGACATTTCAATCAGCCCCAGCATTTT. The full variable domain, in which reference TRBV5-6 and TRBJ1-5 provide the parts outside the CDR3, is DAGVTQSPTHLIKTRGQQVTLRCSPKSGHDTVSWYQQALGQGPQFIFQYYEEEERQRGNFPDRFSGHQFPNYSSELNVNALLLGDSALYLCASSSFVGHFNQPQHFGDGTRLSIL.

The CDR3 nucleotides are TGTGCCAGCAGCTTCTGGGGCCAGGGAAATGAAAAACTGTTTTTT. Amino acids: CASSFWGQGNEKLFF. The rearrangement uses TRBV5-6 and TRBJ1-4; D perhaps matches TRBD1 (5 bases). Germline V gene lookup returns CDR1 SGHDT and CDR2 YYEEEE. CDR3 length: 15 residues. The ends were cut back, 2 bases at V and 5 bases at J, with 13 bases in the middle.

This chain connects TRBV27 to TRBJ2-2, with a possible D match to TRBD1 (6 bases). CDR1 MNHEY and CDR2 SMNVEV come from the germline V gene (reference sequence). This CDR3 contains 14 residues. V lost 5 bases, J lost 3 bases, and 10 bases lay in between. The CDR3 sequence: CASSETGYTGELFF. The CDR3 DNA sequence: TGTGCCAGCAGTGAGACAGGTTACACCGGGGAGCTGTTTTTT.

The J gene is TRBJ2-7, the V gene TRBV19, with 10 bases identical to TRBD2. The trim removed 9 bases at V and 5 bases at J, leaving 13 bases unmatched. Germline values: CDR1 LNHDA, CDR2 SQIVND (reference sequence). This CDR3 is 15 amino acids long. Here the CDR3 reads CASRKAGGPNHEQYF. In DNA form, the CDR3 reads TGTGCCAGCCGTAAAGCGGGAGGGCCTAATCACGAGCAGTACTTC.

The CDR3 region is CASRGTSGRYQETQYF. CDR3 in DNA: TGTGCCAGCAGGGGGACTAGCGGGAGATACCAAGAGACCCAGTACTTC. The chain recombines TRBV11-2 with TRBJ2-5; TRBD2 matches at 14 bases. This CDR3 contains 16 residues. Germline V gives CDR1 SGHAT, CDR2 FQNNGV. The trim removed 6 bases at V and 0 bases at J, leaving 3 bases unmatched.

This clone has just one count. The chain links TRBV15 to TRBJ1-2; D remains unclear. The germline V gene encodes CDR1 LNHNV and CDR2 YYDKDF (reference sequence). V was cut by 1 base and J by 8 bases, with 8 bases left in between. The CDR3 length is 12 residues. CDR3 residues: CATSRGGPGYTF. In DNA, the CDR3 is TGTGCCACCAGCAGAGGTGGGCCAGGCTACACCTTC.

V gene TRBV27 combines with J gene TRBJ1-4; 9 bases line up with TRBD1. This CDR3 is built from 14 residues. From germline, CDR1 is MNHEY and CDR2 SMNVEV (reference sequence). J gave up 12 bases and V 2 bases, and 7 bases lay outside the gene matches. CDR3 sequence: CASSLAGQGVELFF. CDR3 DNA sequence: TGTGCCAGCAGTTTAGCGGGACAGGGTGTGGAACTGTTTTTT.

This clone occurred once. CDR3 in amino acids: CASSSTGVGVGANVLTF. The CDR3 region has the DNA TGTGCCAGCAGTTCTACAGGGGTGGGGGTGGGGGCCAACGTCCTGACTTTC. V and J are TRBV27 and TRBJ2-6, with 7 nucleotides matching TRBD1. This CDR3 contains 17 residues. CDR1 is MNHEY and CDR2 is SMNVEV in the germline V gene (reference sequence). Unmatched junction bases numbered 10, after V lost 4 bases and J lost 4 bases.

This chain links TRBV27 with TRBJ1-5; 9 nucleotides align to TRBD1. Germline V gene lookup returns CDR1 MNHEY and CDR2 SMNVEV (reference sequence). The CDR3 spans 15 residues. V lost 8 bases, J lost 0 bases, and 5 bases stayed unmatched. The CDR3 region has the DNA TGTGCCAGCGGACCACAGGGGGCTAGCAATCAGCCCCAGCATTTT. It is translated as CASGPQGASNQPQHF.

The chain recombines TRBV6-1 with TRBJ1-4; TRBD1 matches at 7 bases. The CDR3 sequence is 14 residues long. Germline V gene sequence: CDR1 MNHNS, CDR2 SASEGT. The V gene end was trimmed by 4 bases and the J gene end by 2 bases; junction bases not matched to a gene: 1. The CDR3 sequence: CASSGRGTNEKLFF. For the CDR3, the DNA is TGTGCCAGCAGTGGCAGGGGGACTAATGAAAAACTGTTTTTT.

Here the CDR3 DNA reads TGCGCCAGCAGCCAAGATCAGGACTACTCGGGGACCCAGTACTTC. Protein: CASSQDQDYSGTQYF. This rearrangement joins TRBV4-1 to TRBJ2-5; tentatively, D is TRBD2 (6 bases). V was shortened by 0 bases and J by 7 bases, with 15 bases between the two germline ends. The CDR3 covers 15 residues. CDR1 and CDR2 from the germline V gene are MGHRA and YSYEKL.

This chain joins TRBV15 and TRBJ2-7, with 9 bases identical to TRBD1. J lost 5 bases, V lost 2 bases, and 16 bases had no gene match. CDR3 size: 18 residues. Germline V gene data show CDR1 as LNHNV and CDR2 as YYDKDF (reference sequence). This CDR3 is CATSRLSGSRQGEHEQYF. The CDR3 DNA reads TGTGCCACCAGCAGATTGTCCGGGAGCCGACAGGGGGAGCACGAGCAGTACTTC.

The chain uses TRBV5-6 and TRBJ1-1; D not resolved. Germline V gene sequence: CDR1 SGHDT, CDR2 YYEEEE. The length of the CDR3 is 12 residues. V shed 0 bases and J shed 6 bases, with 6 bases lying between them. CDR3 in amino acids: CASSLEAAEAFF. In nucleotides, the CDR3 is TGTGCCAGCAGCTTGGAGGCGGCTGAAGCTTTCTTT. The complete variable domain, with remaining parts taken from reference TRBV5-6 and TRBJ1-1, reads DAGVTQSPTHLIKTRGQQVTLRCSPKSGHDTVSWYQQALGQGPQFIFQYYEEEERQRGNFPDRFSGHQFPNYSSELNVNALLLGDSALYLCASSLEAAEAFFGQGTRLTVV.

The rearrangement joins TRBV28 to TRBJ2-7; 13 nucleotides agree with TRBD2. Trimming cost V 5 bases and J 2 bases; bases outside gene matches: 6. The CDR3 has 16 residues. Germline V lookup: CDR1 MDHEN, CDR2 SYDVKM. The CDR3: CASSLKTSGRPYEQYF. As DNA, the CDR3 is TGTGCCAGCAGTCTGAAGACTAGCGGGAGGCCCTACGAGCAGTACTTC. Together with reference TRBV28 and TRBJ2-7, the CDR3 gives the full variable domain: DVKVTQSSRYLVKRTGEKVFLECVQDMDHENMFWYRQDPGLGLRLIYFSYDVKMKEKGDIPEGYSVSREKKERFSLILESASTNQTSMYLCASSLKTSGRPYEQYFGPGTRLTVT.

This clone came up a few times. The rearrangement joins TRBV28 to TRBJ2-7; D gene unclear. V was cut by 0 bases and J by 7 bases, with 13 bases left in between. There are 14 residues in the CDR3. Germline CDR1 reads MDHEN; CDR2 reads SYDVKM. This CDR3 is CASSLWTARGEQYF. DNA of the CDR3: TGTGCCAGCAGTTTATGGACTGCCCGTGGAGAGCAGTACTTC.

The genes are TRBV30 and TRBJ2-1; 11 nucleotides match TRBD2. The CDR3 covers 17 residues. J lost 8 bases, V lost 1 base, and 13 bases had no gene match. Germline loops: CDR1 GTSNPN, CDR2 SVGIG (reference sequence). The CDR3 region has the DNA TGTGCCTGGAGTGAACCGGGACTAGCGGATCCTTGGGATGAGCAGTTCTTC. It is translated as CAWSEPGLADPWDEQFF.

The sample holds a few counts of this clone. The CDR3 bases are TGCGCCAGCTCCTCAACGGGGAACACTGAAGCTTTCTTT. Its protein product is CASSSTGNTEAFF. The chain combines TRBV4-1 with TRBJ1-1; D is uncertain. Trimming cost V 8 bases and J 1 base, with 11 bases left between them. CDR3 length equals 13 residues. Per the germline V gene, CDR1 is MGHRA and CDR2 is YSYEKL.

The chain is built from TRBV2 and TRBJ2-7; D is perhaps TRBD1 (6 bases). V shed 7 bases and J shed 3 bases, with 10 bases lying between them. Germline CDR1 and CDR2: SNHLY and FYNNEI. The CDR3 has 12 amino acids. For the CDR3, the DNA is TGTGCCAGCACGGCGACAGGCTACGAGCAGTACTTC. Translating it yields CASTATGYEQYF.

This chain uses TRBV19 with TRBJ2-1; D is unclear. V lost 6 bases and J lost 7, with 4 bases in between. Germline assignment: CDR1 LNHDA and CDR2 SQIVND (reference sequence). The CDR3 is 10 residues long. Written as DNA, the CDR3 is TGTGCCAGTAGCGGGAATGAGCAGTTCTTC. It translates to CASSGNEQFF.

The chain employs TRBV4-1 and TRBJ1-1; D unclear. The CDR3 contains 12 residues. Germline assignment: CDR1 MGHRA and CDR2 YSYEKL. Trimming removed 8 bases from V and 6 bases from J, with 13 bases in between. The CDR3 DNA reads as TGCGCCAGCTCCGGGGTTGGGGCTGAAGCTTTCTTT. Protein sequence: CASSGVGAEAFF.

The chain links TRBV27 to TRBJ2-5, with 10 bases lining up with TRBD1. Germline V gene lookup returns CDR1 MNHEY and CDR2 SMNVEV (reference sequence). Losses at the gene ends were 6 bases for V and 4 bases for J; bases not matched to a gene: 2. CDR3 length: 13 residues. The CDR3 sequence: CASRRQGAETQYF. DNA for the CDR3: TGTGCCAGCAGAAGACAGGGGGCAGAGACCCAGTACTTC.

The V call is TRBV12-5, the J call TRBJ1-2, with D perhaps matching TRBD1 (5 bases). V was clipped by 6 bases and J by 2 bases, with 13 bases between them. The CDR3 totals 14 residues. Per the germline V gene, CDR1 is LGHNT and CDR2 is FRNRAP. The CDR3 is CASGDGGRNYGYTF. CDR3 DNA: TGTGCTAGTGGGGACGGGGGGAGAAACTATGGCTACACCTTC.